The table lists the clone carrying this TCR beta chain with many counts. Its antigen remains unknown. This specimen comes from a study of neurological immune-mediated disorders. Whole-study results and caveats: Across subjects, expanded clones had no CDR3 amino acid sequences in common, pointing to private repertoires in all groups.

Source material was 2 million unsorted PBMCs, stored at -80 °C in RNAlater. The authors made cDNA by 5'RACE with 10-nucleotide random UMIs. TCRdb called the 5' RACE reads again in MiXCR, with one record for every CDR3 protein. The sample holds more than 50,000 distinct CDR3 sequences; about 4% are singletons and the top ten take roughly 1.4%. Trimming left V 7 bases short and J 6 bases short, with 16 bases between. Per the germline V gene, CDR1 is WSHSY and CDR2 is SAAADI. This CDR3 is 13 amino acids long. Sequencing used PBMCs. This clonotype originated in a man aged 25 to 40 with multiple sclerosis. The gene calls are TRBV10-2 and TRBJ2-7; D call uncertain. In nucleotides, the CDR3 is TGCGCCAGCAATCCGGGCCCCACCAGCGAGCAGTACTTC. Its protein product is CASNPGPTSEQYF.